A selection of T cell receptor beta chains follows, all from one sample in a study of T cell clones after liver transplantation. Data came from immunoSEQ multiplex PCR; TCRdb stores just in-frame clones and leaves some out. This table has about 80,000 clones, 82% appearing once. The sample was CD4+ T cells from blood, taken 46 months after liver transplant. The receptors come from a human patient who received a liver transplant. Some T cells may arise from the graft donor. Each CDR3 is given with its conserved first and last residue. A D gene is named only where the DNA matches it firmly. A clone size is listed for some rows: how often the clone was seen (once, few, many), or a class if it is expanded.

cdr3_nt: TGTGCCAGCAGCCCAGGACACTTGAACACCGGGGAGCTGTTTTTT
cdr3_aa: CASSPGHLNTGELFF
clone_size: -
cdr3_length: 15
d_call: -
v_call: TRBV7-2
j_call: TRBJ2-2

cdr3_nt: TGTGCCAGTAGTGCAGGACTAGAGCGGTTGAATGAGCAGTTCTTC
cdr3_aa: CASSAGLERLNEQFF
clone_size: -
cdr3_length: 15
d_call: TRBD2
v_call: TRBV19
j_call: TRBJ2-1

cdr3_nt: TGTGCCATCCGAAAGTCTCACAGAAGCGTCTATGGCTACACCTTC
cdr3_aa: CAIRKSHRSVYGYTF
clone_size: -
cdr3_length: 15
d_call: -
v_call: TRBV28
j_call: TRBJ1-2

cdr3_nt: TGTGCCAGCAAAACCGGACAGGGCTACACCGGGGAGCTGTTTTTT
cdr3_aa: CASKTGQGYTGELFF
clone_size: -
cdr3_length: 15
d_call: TRBD1
v_call: TRBV27
j_call: TRBJ2-2

cdr3_nt: TGTGCCAGTAGTCCAGACCACCTAAGCACAGATACGCAGTATTTT
cdr3_aa: CASSPDHLSTDTQYF
clone_size: -
cdr3_length: 15
d_call: -
v_call: TRBV19
j_call: TRBJ2-3

cdr3_nt: TGTGCCAGCAGCTCCGGACTAGCGGCGTCGGATGAGCAGTTCTTC
cdr3_aa: CASSSGLAASDEQFF
clone_size: -
cdr3_length: 15
d_call: TRBD2
v_call: TRBV7-2
j_call: TRBJ2-1

cdr3_nt: TGCGCCAGCAGCTTGGTTCTTCCGGGACTAGCGGGTCTGTCCTACGAGCAGTACTTC
cdr3_aa: CASSLVLPGLAGLSYEQYF
clone_size: -
cdr3_length: 19
d_call: TRBD2
v_call: TRBV5-1
j_call: TRBJ2-7

cdr3_nt: TGTGCCAGCAGCCCGGTGGGGGGAACCATATATTTT
cdr3_aa: CASSPVGGTIYF
clone_size: -
cdr3_length: 12
d_call: -
v_call: TRBV7-9
j_call: TRBJ1-3

cdr3_nt: TGTGCCAGCAGCTCCCCGGCGGGGGCTGGCACAGATACGCAGTATTTT
cdr3_aa: CASSSPAGAGTDTQYF
clone_size: -
cdr3_length: 16
d_call: -
v_call: TRBV11-1
j_call: TRBJ2-3

cdr3_nt: TGTGCCAGCAGTTCTGATCTCTATGGCTACACCTTC
cdr3_aa: CASSSDLYGYTF
clone_size: -
cdr3_length: 12
d_call: -
v_call: TRBV28
j_call: TRBJ1-2

cdr3_nt: TGTGCCAGCAGCTATGGGACAGCTAACTATGGCTACACCTTC
cdr3_aa: CASSYGTANYGYTF
clone_size: once
cdr3_length: 14
d_call: TRBD1
v_call: TRBV11-2
j_call: TRBJ1-2

cdr3_nt: TGCGCCAGCAGCTCGGGACTGAGCGCAGATACGCAGTATTTT
cdr3_aa: CASSSGLSADTQYF
clone_size: -
cdr3_length: 14
d_call: -
v_call: TRBV5-1
j_call: TRBJ2-3

cdr3_nt: TGTGCCAGCAGCCAAGATTTTAGGGGGGGGCGAGCTAACTATGGCTACACCTTC
cdr3_aa: CASSQDFRGGRANYGYTF
clone_size: -
cdr3_length: 18
d_call: -
v_call: TRBV4-2
j_call: TRBJ1-2

cdr3_nt: TGTGCCACCAGCGGCTCATCTGGGACTAGCGGGAGAGGGACCCAGTACTTC
cdr3_aa: CATSGSSGTSGRGTQYF
clone_size: -
cdr3_length: 17
d_call: TRBD2
v_call: TRBV15
j_call: TRBJ2-5

cdr3_nt: TGTGCCAGCAACTCCCTTTGGACAGGCGATCTTAACTATGGCTACACCTTC
cdr3_aa: CASNSLWTGDLNYGYTF
clone_size: -
cdr3_length: 17
d_call: TRBD1
v_call: TRBV7-9
j_call: TRBJ1-2

cdr3_nt: TGCGCCAGCAGCCCCGGACTAGCGGGATCCTACAATGAGCAGTTCTTC
cdr3_aa: CASSPGLAGSYNEQFF
clone_size: -
cdr3_length: 16
d_call: TRBD2
v_call: TRBV4-3
j_call: TRBJ2-1

cdr3_nt: TGTGCCAGCAGTGAACTCTCCGGGCGAGGGCTAGCGGGTAAAGAGACCCAGTACTTC
cdr3_aa: CASSELSGRGLAGKETQYF
clone_size: -
cdr3_length: 19
d_call: TRBD2
v_call: TRBV6-1
j_call: TRBJ2-5

cdr3_nt: TGTGCCTGGGACCTGGGAGGAAACACCATATATTTT
cdr3_aa: CAWDLGGNTIYF
clone_size: -
cdr3_length: 12
d_call: -
v_call: TRBV30
j_call: TRBJ1-3

cdr3_nt: TGTGCCAGCGGGGGACTAGCGGGAGCGGAGACCCAGTACTTC
cdr3_aa: CASGGLAGAETQYF
clone_size: -
cdr3_length: 14
d_call: TRBD2
v_call: TRBV25-1
j_call: TRBJ2-5

cdr3_nt: TGTGCCAGCAGTGGACGAGCAGGCTATAGCAATCAGCCCCAGCATTTT
cdr3_aa: CASSGRAGYSNQPQHF
clone_size: once
cdr3_length: 16
d_call: -
v_call: TRBV6-1
j_call: TRBJ1-5

cdr3_nt: TGCGCCAGCAGCTTGCAGGCTAACTCCTACAATGAGCAGTTCTTC
cdr3_aa: CASSLQANSYNEQFF
clone_size: -
cdr3_length: 15
d_call: -
v_call: TRBV5-1
j_call: TRBJ2-1

cdr3_nt: TGTGCCAGCAGCTTGTCACAGGGACGTAAGAATCAGCCCCAGCATTTT
cdr3_aa: CASSLSQGRKNQPQHF
clone_size: -
cdr3_length: 16
d_call: -
v_call: TRBV6-6
j_call: TRBJ1-5

cdr3_nt: TGCGCCAGCAGTGTATCGGGGTCGGGAACAGATACGCAGTATTTT
cdr3_aa: CASSVSGSGTDTQYF
clone_size: -
cdr3_length: 15
d_call: -
v_call: TRBV10-1
j_call: TRBJ2-3

cdr3_nt: TGTGCCAGCAGCCCGATCGAGTGGCCGGAAGGGGGGGGCACAGATACGCAGTATTTT
cdr3_aa: CASSPIEWPEGGGTDTQYF
clone_size: -
cdr3_length: 19
d_call: -
v_call: TRBV7-6
j_call: TRBJ2-3